These T cell receptor beta chains were read from a single sample in a study of technical replicates of blood from a few donors. Sequencing used immunoSEQ multiplex PCR; TCRdb keeps in-frame clones, though not all of them. The sample records more than 65,000 clones, around 94% being singletons. Sequenced input: T cells isolated from PBMCs. The receptors were sampled from a human donor in good health. Each CDR3 is given with its conserved first and last residue. A D gene is named only where the DNA matches it firmly. Clone size is stated in some rows and not others, as once, few, many or a class when expanded.

j_call cdr3_length v_call clone_size d_call cdr3_aa cdr3_nt
TRBJ2-7 14 TRBV7-9 NA NA CASSLESIAYEQYF TGTGCCAGCAGCTTAGAATCTATCGCCTACGAGCAGTACTTC
TRBJ2-7 12 TRBV7-9 NA NA CASGGGTYEQYF TGTGCCAGTGGCGGAGGCACCTACGAGCAGTACTTC
TRBJ1-2 17 TRBV5-5 NA TRBD1 CASSFSGTGIVNYGYTF TGTGCCAGCAGCTTCTCCGGGACAGGGATAGTTAACTATGGCTACACCTTC
TRBJ2-5 13 TRBV5-1 NA NA CASSLRGRRTQYF TGCGCCAGCAGCTTGCGCGGTCGAAGGACCCAGTACTTC
TRBJ2-5 13 TRBV7-7 NA NA CAGIWANQETQYF TGTGCTGGTATCTGGGCGAACCAAGAGACCCAGTACTTC
TRBJ1-1 12 TRBV2 NA NA CASQSGVTEAFF TGTGCCAGTCAGAGCGGCGTCACTGAAGCTTTCTTT
TRBJ2-1 15 TRBV5-4 NA TRBD1 CASSPQTGDYNEQFF TGTGCCAGCAGCCCCCAGACAGGGGACTACAATGAGCAGTTCTTC
TRBJ2-1 15 TRBV7-2 once NA CASSLGLPLYNEQFF TGTGCCAGCAGCTTAGGCCTACCGCTTTACAATGAGCAGTTCTTC
TRBJ2-1 15 TRBV7-3 NA NA CASSLYWSSYNEQFF TGTGCCAGCAGCCTTTACTGGAGCTCCTACAATGAGCAGTTCTTC
TRBJ2-1 12 TRBV7-2 NA TRBD1 CASSLGLGGLFF TGTGCCAGCAGCTTAGGTTTAGGGGGCCTGTTCTTC
TRBJ1-2 15 TRBV28 NA TRBD1 CASSLTRTGAYGYTF TGTGCCAGCAGTTTAACTAGGACAGGGGCTTATGGCTACACCTTC
TRBJ2-7 17 TRBV2 NA TRBD2 CASSELRTSGMSYEQYF TGTGCCAGCAGTGAACTCCGGACTAGCGGAATGTCCTACGAGCAGTACTTC
TRBJ1-1 14 TRBV6-1 NA NA CASSEAHMNTEAFF TGTGCCAGCAGTGAAGCGCACATGAACACTGAAGCTTTCTTT
TRBJ1-1 11 TRBV2 NA TRBD1 CASTTGEGAFF TGTGCCAGCACCACAGGGGAAGGAGCTTTCTTT
TRBJ1-1 14 TRBV27 NA TRBD1 CASNPGQGLREAFF TGTGCCAGCAATCCGGGACAGGGACTACGGGAAGCTTTCTTT
TRBJ2-5 15 TRBV11-2 NA TRBD1 CASSSGQGYQETQYF TGTGCCAGCAGCTCGGGACAGGGGTACCAAGAGACCCAGTACTTC
TRBJ2-7 14 TRBV19 NA NA CASSEGLESYEQYF TGTGCCAGTAGTGAGGGACTTGAGTCCTACGAGCAGTACTTC
TRBJ2-1 14 TRBV9 NA NA CASSVRDSYNEQFF TGTGCCAGCAGCGTCCGGGACTCCTACAATGAGCAGTTCTTC
TRBJ2-3 15 TRBV5-1 NA NA CASSLSQVLGDTQYF TGCGCCAGCAGCTTGTCACAGGTCCTGGGAGATACGCAGTATTTT
TRBJ2-2 14 TRBV4-2 NA NA CASSQTGRDGELFF TGTGCCAGCAGCCAGACGGGAAGGGACGGGGAGCTGTTTTTT
TRBJ2-1 16 TRBV27 NA TRBD1 CASSTGSGQPQNEQFF TGTGCCAGTTCGACCGGCTCGGGACAGCCACAAAATGAGCAGTTCTTC
TRBJ1-1 12 TRBV9 NA NA CASSGGGEGAFF TGTGCCAGCAGCGGAGGTGGGGAGGGAGCTTTCTTT
TRBJ1-1 15 TRBV9 NA TRBD1 CASSKQGASKTEAFF TGTGCCAGCAGCAAACAGGGGGCGTCTAAGACTGAAGCTTTCTTT
TRBJ1-1 15 TRBV9 NA NA CASTRETVLNTEAFF TGTGCCAGCACCCGGGAAACGGTCCTGAACACTGAAGCTTTCTTT
TRBJ2-7 15 TRBV6-1 NA TRBD1 CASSISTGSSYEQYF TGTGCCAGCAGTATTTCGACAGGGTCTTCCTACGAGCAGTACTTC
TRBJ2-1 13 TRBV7-8 NA NA CASSSQEYNEQFF TGTGCCAGCAGCTCACAGGAATACAATGAGCAGTTCTTC
TRBJ2-5 14 TRBV5-4 once NA CASGFPGSQETQYF TGTGCCAGCGGTTTCCCGGGAAGCCAAGAGACCCAGTACTTC
TRBJ2-1 12 TRBV7-9 NA TRBD2 CASSLSSGEQFF TGTGCCAGCAGCTTATCTAGCGGTGAGCAGTTCTTC
TRBJ1-4 16 TRBV25-1 NA NA CASSELSTASYEKLFF TGTGCCAGCAGTGAATTAAGTACAGCCTCATATGAAAAACTGTTTTTT
TRBJ2-2 13 TRBV27 NA NA CASSLLNTGELFF TGTGCCAGCAGTTTACTCAACACCGGGGAGCTGTTTTTT
TRBJ1-3 15 TRBV25-1 NA TRBD1 CASSDTTGGGNTIYF TGTGCCAGCAGTGATACCACAGGGGGTGGAAACACCATATATTTT